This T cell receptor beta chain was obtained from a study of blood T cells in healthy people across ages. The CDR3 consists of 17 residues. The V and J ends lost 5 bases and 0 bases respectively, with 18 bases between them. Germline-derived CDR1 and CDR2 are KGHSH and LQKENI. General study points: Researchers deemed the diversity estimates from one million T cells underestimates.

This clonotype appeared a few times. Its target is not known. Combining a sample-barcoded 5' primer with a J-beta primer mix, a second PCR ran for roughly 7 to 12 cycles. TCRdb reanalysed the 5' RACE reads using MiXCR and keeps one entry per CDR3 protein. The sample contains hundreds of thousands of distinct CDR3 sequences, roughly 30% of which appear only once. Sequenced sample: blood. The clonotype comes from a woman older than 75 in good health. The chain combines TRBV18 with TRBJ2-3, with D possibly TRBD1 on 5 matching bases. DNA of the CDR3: TGTGCCAGCTCAAAACCGCGGCAGGGATTCAGCACAGATACGCAGTATTTT. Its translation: CASSKPRQGFSTDTQYF.